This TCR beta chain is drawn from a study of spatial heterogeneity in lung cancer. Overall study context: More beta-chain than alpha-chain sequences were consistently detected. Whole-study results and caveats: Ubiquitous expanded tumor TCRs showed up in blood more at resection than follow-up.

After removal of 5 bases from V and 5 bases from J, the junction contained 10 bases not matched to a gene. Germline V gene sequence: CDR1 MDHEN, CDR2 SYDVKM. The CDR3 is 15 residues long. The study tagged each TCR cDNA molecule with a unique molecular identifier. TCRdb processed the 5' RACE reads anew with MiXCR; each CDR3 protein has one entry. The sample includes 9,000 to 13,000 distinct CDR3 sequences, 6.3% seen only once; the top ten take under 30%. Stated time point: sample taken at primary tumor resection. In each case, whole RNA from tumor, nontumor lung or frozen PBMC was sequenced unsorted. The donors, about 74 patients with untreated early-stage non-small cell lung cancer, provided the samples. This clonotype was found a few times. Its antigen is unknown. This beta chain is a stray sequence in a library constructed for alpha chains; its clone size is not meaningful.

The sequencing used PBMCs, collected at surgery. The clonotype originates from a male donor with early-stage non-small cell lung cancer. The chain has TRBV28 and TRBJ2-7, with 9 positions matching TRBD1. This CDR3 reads CASSPRPGTGNEQYF. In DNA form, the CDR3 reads TGTGCCAGCAGTCCACGTCCCGGGACAGGGAACGAGCAGTACTTC.